Below, one T cell receptor beta chain is given with its context. The antigen is not known. Time point here: after neoadjuvant nivolumab, at surgical resection. V was clipped by 3 bases and J by 1 base, with 13 bases between them. Germline CDR1 is MGHRA and CDR2 is YSYEKL. There are 16 residues in the CDR3. The data originate from a study of neoadjuvant anti-PD-1 for oral cavity cancer. About the study: Most patients had three to four biweekly doses of 3 mg/kg nivolumab before resection. Non-progressing patients received a fourth nivolumab dose near day 43, then surgery on days 50-56.

Regarding the study as a whole: Higher pretreatment Treg/Th17 ratios tracked higher pretreatment blood clonality.

Clones were read by immunoSEQ multiplex PCR, and TCRdb kept only the in-frame ones, dropping some. The profile covers 8,500 to 9,500 clones, with more than 60% appearing a single time and 4% to 5% taken by the ten largest. V usage is TRBV4-1 and J usage is TRBJ2-1; D remains ambiguous. Sequences were derived from PBMCs, sampled after nivolumab (anti-PD-1) treatment. This receptor was identified in a person between 35 and 79 years old with oral cavity squamous cell carcinoma. CDR3 bases: TGCGCCAGCAGCCAGGTTGACTTGATATCCTACAATGAGCAGTTCTTC. Amino acid sequence: CASSQVDLISYNEQFF.